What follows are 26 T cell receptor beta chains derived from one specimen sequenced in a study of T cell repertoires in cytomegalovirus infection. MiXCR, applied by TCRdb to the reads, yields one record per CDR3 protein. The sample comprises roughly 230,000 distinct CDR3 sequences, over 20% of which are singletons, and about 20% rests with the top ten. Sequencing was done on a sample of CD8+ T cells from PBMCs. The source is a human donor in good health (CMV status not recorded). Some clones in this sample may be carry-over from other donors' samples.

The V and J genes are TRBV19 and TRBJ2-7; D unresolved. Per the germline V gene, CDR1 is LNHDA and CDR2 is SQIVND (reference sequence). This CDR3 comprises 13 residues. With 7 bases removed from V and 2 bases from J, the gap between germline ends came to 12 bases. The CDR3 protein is CASNPGPTYEQYF. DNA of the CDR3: TGTGCCAGTAATCCGGGTCCTACCTACGAGCAGTACTTC.

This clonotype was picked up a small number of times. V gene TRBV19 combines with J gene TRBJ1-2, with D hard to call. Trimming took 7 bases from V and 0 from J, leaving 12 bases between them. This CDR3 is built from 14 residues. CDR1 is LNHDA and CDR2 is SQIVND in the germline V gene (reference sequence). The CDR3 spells CASTATGPNYGYTF. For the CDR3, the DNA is TGTGCCAGTACTGCGACGGGCCCTAACTATGGCTACACCTTC.

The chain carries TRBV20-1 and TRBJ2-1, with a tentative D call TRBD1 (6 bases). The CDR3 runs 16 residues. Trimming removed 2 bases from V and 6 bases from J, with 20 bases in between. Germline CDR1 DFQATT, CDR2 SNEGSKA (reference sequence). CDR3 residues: CSARPRQAKFVNEQFF. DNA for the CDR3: TGCAGTGCTAGACCTAGACAGGCTAAATTCGTCAATGAGCAGTTCTTC.

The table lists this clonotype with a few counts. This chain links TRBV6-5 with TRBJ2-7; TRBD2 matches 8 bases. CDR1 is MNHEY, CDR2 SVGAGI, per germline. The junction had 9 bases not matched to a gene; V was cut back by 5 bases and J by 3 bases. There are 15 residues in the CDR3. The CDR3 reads CASSGQERGFYEQYF. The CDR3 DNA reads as TGTGCCAGCAGTGGCCAAGAGCGGGGGTTCTACGAGCAGTACTTC.

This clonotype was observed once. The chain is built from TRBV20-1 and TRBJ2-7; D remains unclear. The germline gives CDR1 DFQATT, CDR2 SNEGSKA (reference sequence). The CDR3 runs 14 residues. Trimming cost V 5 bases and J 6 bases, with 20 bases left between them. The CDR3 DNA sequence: TGCAGTGCTCGGAAAGATAACGGTGTTGGCGAGCAGTACTTC. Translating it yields CSARKDNGVGEQYF.

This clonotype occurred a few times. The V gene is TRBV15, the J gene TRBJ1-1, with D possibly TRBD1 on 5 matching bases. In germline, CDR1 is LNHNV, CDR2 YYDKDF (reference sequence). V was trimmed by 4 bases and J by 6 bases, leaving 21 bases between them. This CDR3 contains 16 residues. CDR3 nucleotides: TGTGCCACCAGCAAACCGCCTTATGAGAGGGACTCTGAAGCTTTCTTT. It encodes CATSKPPYERDSEAFF.

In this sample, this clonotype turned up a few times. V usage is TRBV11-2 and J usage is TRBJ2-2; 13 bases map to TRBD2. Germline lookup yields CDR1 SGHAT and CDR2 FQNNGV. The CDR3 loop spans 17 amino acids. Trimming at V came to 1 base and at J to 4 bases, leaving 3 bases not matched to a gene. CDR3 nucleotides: TGTGCCAGCAGCTTAGGACTAGCGGGGGGAGTCACCGGGGAGCTGTTTTTT. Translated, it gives CASSLGLAGGVTGELFF. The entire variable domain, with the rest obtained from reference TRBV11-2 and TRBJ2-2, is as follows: EAGVAQSPRYKIIEKRQSVAFWCNPISGHATLYWYQQILGQGPKLLIQFQNNGVVDDSQLPKDRFSAERLKGVDSTLKIQPAKLEDSAVYLCASSLGLAGGVTGELFFGEGSRLTVL.

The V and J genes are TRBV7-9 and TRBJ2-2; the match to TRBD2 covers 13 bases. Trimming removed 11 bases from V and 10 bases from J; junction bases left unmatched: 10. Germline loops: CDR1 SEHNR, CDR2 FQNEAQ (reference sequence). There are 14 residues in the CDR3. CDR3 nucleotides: TGTGCCGGATGGACTAGCGGGGGCTCGCCGGAGCTGTTTTTT. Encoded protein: CAGWTSGGSPELFF.

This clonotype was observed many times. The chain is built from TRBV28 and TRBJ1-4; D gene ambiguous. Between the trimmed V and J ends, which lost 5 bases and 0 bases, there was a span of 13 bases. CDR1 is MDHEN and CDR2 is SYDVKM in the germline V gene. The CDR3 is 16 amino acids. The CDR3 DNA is TGTGCCAGCAGTCTTGATACAGATTCAACTAATGAAAAACTGTTTTTT. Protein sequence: CASSLDTDSTNEKLFF.

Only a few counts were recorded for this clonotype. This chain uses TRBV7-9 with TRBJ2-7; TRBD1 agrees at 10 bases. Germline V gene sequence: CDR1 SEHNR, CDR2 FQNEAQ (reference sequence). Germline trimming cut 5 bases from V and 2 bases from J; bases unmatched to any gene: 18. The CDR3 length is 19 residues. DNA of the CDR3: TGTGCCAGCAGCACCATACCCGGGACAGGGGCGGTTGACCCCTACGAGCAGTACTTC. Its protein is CASSTIPGTGAVDPYEQYF.

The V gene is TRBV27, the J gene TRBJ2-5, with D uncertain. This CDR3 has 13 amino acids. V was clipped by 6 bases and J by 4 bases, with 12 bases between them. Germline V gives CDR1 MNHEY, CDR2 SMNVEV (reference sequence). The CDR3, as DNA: TGTGCCAGCAGAGACCAATTGGGAGAGACCCAGTACTTC. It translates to CASRDQLGETQYF.

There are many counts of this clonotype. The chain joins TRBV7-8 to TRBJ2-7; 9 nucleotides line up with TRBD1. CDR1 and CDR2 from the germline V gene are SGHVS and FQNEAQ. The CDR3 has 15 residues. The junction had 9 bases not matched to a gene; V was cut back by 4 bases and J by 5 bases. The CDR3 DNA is TGTGCCAGCAGCTCAAAAGACAGGGGGGTCGACGAGCAGTACTTC. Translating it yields CASSSKDRGVDEQYF.

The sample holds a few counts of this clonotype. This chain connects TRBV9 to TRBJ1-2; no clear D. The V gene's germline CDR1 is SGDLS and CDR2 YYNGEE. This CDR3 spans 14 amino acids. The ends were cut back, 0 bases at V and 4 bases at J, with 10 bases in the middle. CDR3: CASSVGKISYGYTF. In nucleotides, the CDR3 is TGTGCCAGCAGCGTAGGTAAGATCAGCTATGGCTACACCTTC.

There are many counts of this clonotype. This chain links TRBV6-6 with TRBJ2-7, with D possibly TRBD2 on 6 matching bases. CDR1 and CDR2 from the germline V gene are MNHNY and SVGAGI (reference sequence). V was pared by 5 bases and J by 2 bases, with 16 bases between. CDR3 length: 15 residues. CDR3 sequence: CASSPGHGGTYEQYF. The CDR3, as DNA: TGTGCCAGCAGTCCCGGCCACGGGGGAACCTACGAGCAGTACTTC.

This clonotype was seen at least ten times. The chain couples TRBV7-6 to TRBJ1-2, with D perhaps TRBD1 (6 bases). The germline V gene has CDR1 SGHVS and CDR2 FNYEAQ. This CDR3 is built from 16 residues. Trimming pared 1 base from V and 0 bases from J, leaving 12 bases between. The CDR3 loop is CASSLGGQGPNYGYTF. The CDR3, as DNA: TGTGCCAGCAGCTTAGGGGGTCAGGGGCCTAACTATGGCTACACCTTC.

The CDR3 protein is CASRQGATYMNTEAFF. Here the CDR3 DNA reads TGTGCCAGCAGGCAGGGGGCAACTTACATGAACACTGAAGCTTTCTTT. The rearrangement joins TRBV27 to TRBJ1-1, with 8 bases matching TRBD1. The trim removed 6 bases at V and 0 bases at J, leaving 9 bases unmatched. This CDR3 has 16 amino acids. CDR1 is MNHEY, CDR2 SMNVEV, per germline (reference sequence).

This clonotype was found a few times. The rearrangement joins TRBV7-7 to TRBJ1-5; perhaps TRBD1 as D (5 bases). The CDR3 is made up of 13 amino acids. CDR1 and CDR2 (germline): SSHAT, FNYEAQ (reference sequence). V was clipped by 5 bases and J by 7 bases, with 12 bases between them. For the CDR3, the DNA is TGTGCCAGCAGCCAGGACTGGGGGCAGCCCCAGCATTTT. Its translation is CASSQDWGQPQHF. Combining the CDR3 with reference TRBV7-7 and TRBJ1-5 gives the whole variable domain GAGVSQSPRYKVTKRGQDVTLRCDPISSHATLYWYQQALGQGPEFLTYFNYEAQPDKSGLPSDRFSAERPEGSISTLTIQRTEQRDSAMYRCASSQDWGQPQHFGDGTRLSIL.

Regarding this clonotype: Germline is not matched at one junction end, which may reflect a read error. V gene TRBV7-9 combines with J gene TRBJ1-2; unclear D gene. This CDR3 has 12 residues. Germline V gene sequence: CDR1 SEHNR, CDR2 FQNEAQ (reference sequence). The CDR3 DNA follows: TGTGTCAGCAGCTTAGGCGACTATGGCTACACCTTC. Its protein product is CVSSLGDYGYTF.

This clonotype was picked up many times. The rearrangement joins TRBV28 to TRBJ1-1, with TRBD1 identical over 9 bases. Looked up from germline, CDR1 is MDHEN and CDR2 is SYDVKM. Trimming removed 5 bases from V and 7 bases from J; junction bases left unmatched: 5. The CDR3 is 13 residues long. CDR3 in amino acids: CASSPTGGDEAFF. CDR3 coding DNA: TGTGCCAGCAGTCCGACAGGGGGTGATGAAGCTTTCTTT.

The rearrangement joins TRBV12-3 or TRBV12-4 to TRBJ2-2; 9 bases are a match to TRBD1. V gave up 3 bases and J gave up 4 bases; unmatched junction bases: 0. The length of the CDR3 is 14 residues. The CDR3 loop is CASSLTGGTGELFF. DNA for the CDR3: TGTGCCAGCAGTTTGACAGGGGGCACCGGGGAGCTGTTTTTT.

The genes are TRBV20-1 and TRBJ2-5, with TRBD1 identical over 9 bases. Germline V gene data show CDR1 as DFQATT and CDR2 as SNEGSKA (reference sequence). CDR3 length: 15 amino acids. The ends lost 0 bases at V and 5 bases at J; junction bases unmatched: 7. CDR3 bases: TGCAGTGCTAGAGATGGCGGGACAGGGAAGGAGACCCAGTACTTC. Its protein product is CSARDGGTGKETQYF.

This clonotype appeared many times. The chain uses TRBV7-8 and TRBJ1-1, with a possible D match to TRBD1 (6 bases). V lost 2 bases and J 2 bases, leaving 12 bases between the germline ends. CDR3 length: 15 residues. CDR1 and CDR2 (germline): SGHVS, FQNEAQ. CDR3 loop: CASSLQGTINTEAFF. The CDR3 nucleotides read TGTGCCAGCAGCTTACAGGGGACAATCAACACTGAAGCTTTCTTT.

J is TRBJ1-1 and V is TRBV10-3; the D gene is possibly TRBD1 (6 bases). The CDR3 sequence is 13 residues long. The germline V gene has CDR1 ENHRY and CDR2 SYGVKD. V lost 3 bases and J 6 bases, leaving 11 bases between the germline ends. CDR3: CAISEGGGAEAFF. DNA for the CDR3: TGTGCCATCAGTGAAGGGGGGGGAGCTGAAGCTTTCTTT.

CDR3 sequence reads: CASSSRASGGTSDTQYF. CDR3 coding DNA: TGTGCCAGCAGTTCCCGGGCTAGCGGGGGGACCTCGGATACGCAGTATTTT. J is TRBJ2-3 and V is TRBV28; 11 bases are a match to TRBD2. CDR1 is MDHEN and CDR2 is SYDVKM in the germline V gene. CDR3 length: 17 residues. The V gene end was trimmed by 4 bases and the J gene end by 6 bases; junction bases not matched to a gene: 12.

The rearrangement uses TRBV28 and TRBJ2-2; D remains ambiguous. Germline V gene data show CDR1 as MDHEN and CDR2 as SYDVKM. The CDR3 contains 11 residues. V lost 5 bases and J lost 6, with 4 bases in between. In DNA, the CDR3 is TGTGCCAGCAGTCCTGCCGGGGAGCTGTTTTTT. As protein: CASSPAGELFF.

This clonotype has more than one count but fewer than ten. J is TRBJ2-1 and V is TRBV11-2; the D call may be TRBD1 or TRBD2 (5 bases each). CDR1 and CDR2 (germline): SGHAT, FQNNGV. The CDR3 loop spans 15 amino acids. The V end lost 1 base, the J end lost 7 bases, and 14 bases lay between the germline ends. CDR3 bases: TGTGCCAGCAGCTTAGTGGTAGGGACGGGGAATGAGCAGTTCTTC. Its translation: CASSLVVGTGNEQFF.